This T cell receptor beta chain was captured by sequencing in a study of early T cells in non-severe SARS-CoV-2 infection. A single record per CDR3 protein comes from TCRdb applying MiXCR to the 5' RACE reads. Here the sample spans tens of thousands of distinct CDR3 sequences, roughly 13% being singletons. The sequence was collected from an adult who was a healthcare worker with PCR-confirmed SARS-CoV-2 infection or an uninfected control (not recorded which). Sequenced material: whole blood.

CDR3 in DNA: TGTGCCAGCAGTTCCACGCCAGTTACTAATGAAAAACTGTTTTTT. Translated: CASSSTPVTNEKLFF. The chain uses TRBV12-3 or TRBV12-4 and TRBJ1-4; D is uncertain. The V gene lost 4 bases and the J gene lost 2 bases, with 11 bases spanning the gap. The CDR3 runs to 15 residues.